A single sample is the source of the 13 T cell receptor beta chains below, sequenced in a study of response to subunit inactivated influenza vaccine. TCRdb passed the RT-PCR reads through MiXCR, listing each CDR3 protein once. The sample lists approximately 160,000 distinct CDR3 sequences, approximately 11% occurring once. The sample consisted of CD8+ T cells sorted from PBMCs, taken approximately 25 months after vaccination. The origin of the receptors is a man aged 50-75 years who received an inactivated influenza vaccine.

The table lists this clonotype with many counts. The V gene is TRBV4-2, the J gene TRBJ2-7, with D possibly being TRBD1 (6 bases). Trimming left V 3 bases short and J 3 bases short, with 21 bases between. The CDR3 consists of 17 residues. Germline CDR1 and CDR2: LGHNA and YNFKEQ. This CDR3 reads CASSQRTIETGYYEQYF. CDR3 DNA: TGTGCCAGCAGCCAGCGGACGATCGAGACAGGTTACTACGAGCAGTACTTC.

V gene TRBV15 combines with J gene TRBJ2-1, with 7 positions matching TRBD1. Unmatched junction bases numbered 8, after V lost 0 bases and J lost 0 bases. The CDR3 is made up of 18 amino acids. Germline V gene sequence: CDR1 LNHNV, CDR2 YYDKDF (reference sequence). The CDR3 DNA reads TGTGCCACCAGCAGAGATCGTATGGGGGACAGCTCCTACAATGAGCAGTTCTTC. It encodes CATSRDRMGDSSYNEQFF.

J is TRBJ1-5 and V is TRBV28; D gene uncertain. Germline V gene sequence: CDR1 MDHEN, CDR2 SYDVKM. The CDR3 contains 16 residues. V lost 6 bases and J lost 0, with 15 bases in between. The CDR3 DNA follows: TGTGCCAGCAGATTTGCACGGGGATATAGCAATCAGCCCCAGCATTTT. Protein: CASRFARGYSNQPQHF. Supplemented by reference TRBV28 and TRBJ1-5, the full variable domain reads DVKVTQSSRYLVKRTGEKVFLECVQDMDHENMFWYRQDPGLGLRLIYFSYDVKMKEKGDIPEGYSVSREKKERFSLILESASTNQTSMYLCASRFARGYSNQPQHFGDGTRLSIL.

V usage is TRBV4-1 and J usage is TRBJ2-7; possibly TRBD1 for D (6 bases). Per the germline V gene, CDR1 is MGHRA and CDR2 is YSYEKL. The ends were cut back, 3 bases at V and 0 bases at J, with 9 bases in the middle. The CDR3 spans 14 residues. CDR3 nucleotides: TGCGCCAGCAGCCAGACAGGAAGCTCCTACGAGCAGTACTTC. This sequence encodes CASSQTGSSYEQYF.

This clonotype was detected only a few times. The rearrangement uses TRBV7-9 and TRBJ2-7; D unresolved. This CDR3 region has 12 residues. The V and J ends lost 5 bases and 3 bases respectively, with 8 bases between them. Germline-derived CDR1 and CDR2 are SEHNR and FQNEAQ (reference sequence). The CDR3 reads CASSDLRYEQYF. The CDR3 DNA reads TGTGCCAGCAGCGATTTACGCTACGAGCAGTACTTC. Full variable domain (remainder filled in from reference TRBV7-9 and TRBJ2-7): DTGVSQNPRHKITKRGQNVTFRCDPISEHNRLYWYRQTLGQGPEFLTYFQNEAQLEKSRLLSDRFSAERPKGSFSTLEIQRTEQGDSAMYLCASSDLRYEQYFGPGTRLTVT.

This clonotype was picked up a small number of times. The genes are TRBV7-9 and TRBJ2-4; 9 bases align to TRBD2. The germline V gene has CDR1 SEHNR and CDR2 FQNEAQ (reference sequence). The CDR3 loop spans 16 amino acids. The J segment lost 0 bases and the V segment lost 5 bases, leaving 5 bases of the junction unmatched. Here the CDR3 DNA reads TGTGCCAGCAGCCCGCTAGCGGGGCTAGCCAAAAACATTCAGTACTTC. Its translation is CASSPLAGLAKNIQYF.

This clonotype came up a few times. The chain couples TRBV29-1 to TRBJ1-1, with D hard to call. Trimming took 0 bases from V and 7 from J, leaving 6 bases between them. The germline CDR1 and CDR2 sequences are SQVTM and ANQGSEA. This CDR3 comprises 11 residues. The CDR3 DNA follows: TGCAGCGTTGAAGACTCTGTTGAAGCTTTCTTT. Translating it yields CSVEDSVEAFF.

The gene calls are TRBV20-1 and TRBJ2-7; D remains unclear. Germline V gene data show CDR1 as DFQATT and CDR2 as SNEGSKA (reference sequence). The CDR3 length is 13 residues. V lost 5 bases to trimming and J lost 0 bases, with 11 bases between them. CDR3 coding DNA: TGCAGTGCTCGACATGTAAGCTCCTACGAGCAGTACTTC. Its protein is CSARHVSSYEQYF.

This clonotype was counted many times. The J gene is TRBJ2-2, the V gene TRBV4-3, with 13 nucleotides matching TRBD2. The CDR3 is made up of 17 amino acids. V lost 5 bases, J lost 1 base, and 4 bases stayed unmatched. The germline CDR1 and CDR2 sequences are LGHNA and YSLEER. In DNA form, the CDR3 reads TGCGCCAGCAGCGCGGGACTAGCGGGAAAGAACACCGGGGAGCTGTTTTTT. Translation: CASSAGLAGKNTGELFF.

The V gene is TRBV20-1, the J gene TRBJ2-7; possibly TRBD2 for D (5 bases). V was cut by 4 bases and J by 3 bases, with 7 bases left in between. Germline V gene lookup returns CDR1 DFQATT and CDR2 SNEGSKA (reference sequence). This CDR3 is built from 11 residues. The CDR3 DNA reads TGCAGTGCTATAAGCGGCTACGAGCAGTACTTC. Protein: CSAISGYEQYF.

The CDR3 here is CASSPSSGEETQYF. In DNA form, the CDR3 reads TGTGCCAGCAGCCCTTCATCGGGCGAAGAGACCCAGTACTTC. The chain is built from TRBV7-9 and TRBJ2-5; D is unresolved. The germline V gene encodes CDR1 SEHNR and CDR2 FQNEAQ (reference sequence). The germline V and J ends were trimmed by 5 bases and 3 bases, with 13 bases remaining between them. The CDR3 has 14 amino acids.

In nucleotides, the CDR3 is TGCAGCGTTGAAGGGGGCAAAAACACCGGGGAGCTGTTTTTT. Translated: CSVEGGKNTGELFF. The rearrangement uses TRBV29-1 and TRBJ2-2; D might be TRBD1 (5 bases). The V gene lost 1 base and the J gene lost 2 bases, with 8 bases spanning the gap. The CDR3 consists of 14 residues. The germline gives CDR1 SQVTM, CDR2 ANQGSEA.

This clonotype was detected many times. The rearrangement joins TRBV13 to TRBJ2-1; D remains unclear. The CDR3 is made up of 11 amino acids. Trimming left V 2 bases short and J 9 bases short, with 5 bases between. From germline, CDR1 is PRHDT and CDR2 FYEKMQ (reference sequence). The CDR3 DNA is TGTGCCAGCAGCTTAAGTGGTGAGCAGTTCTTC. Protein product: CASSLSGEQFF.